The clone carrying this T cell receptor beta chain showed up just once. V shed 0 bases and J shed 2 bases, with 9 bases lying between them. Germline V lookup: CDR1 SGHTA, CDR2 FQGTGA. This CDR3 comprises 15 residues. This sample stems from a study of blood T cell repertoires in COVID-19. For the study at large: Material from acute and convalescent COVID-19 was sourced from the United States, Italy and Spain. In each case, the material was cDNA or gDNA derived from T cells, B-cell-depleted T cells, or PBMCs.

In the study's own analysis: It was from reference gene primer amplification that nucleated cell counts were estimated. Clones were read by immunoSEQ multiplex PCR, and TCRdb kept only the in-frame ones, dropping some. That table supplies the V and J calls and clone size; D and trimming were determined from the DNA. This repertoire shows more than 200,000 clones, about 88% found once; its top ten account for more than 1.5%. The sequence was obtained from a man between 65 and 79 years old with acute or convalescent COVID-19. This chain uses TRBV7-3 with TRBJ2-3, with D possibly being TRBD2 (5 bases). What was sequenced was peripheral blood. In DNA, the CDR3 is TGTGCCAGCAGCTTAACTAGCGAATACACAGATACGCAGTATTTT. Its translation: CASSLTSEYTDTQYF. Full variable domain (missing parts from reference TRBV7-3 and TRBJ2-3): GAGVSQTPSNKVTEKGKYVELRCDPISGHTALYWYRQSLGQGPEFLIYFQGTGAADDSGLPNDRFFAVRPEGSVSTLKIQRTERGDSAVYLCASSLTSEYTDTQYFGPGTRLTVL.